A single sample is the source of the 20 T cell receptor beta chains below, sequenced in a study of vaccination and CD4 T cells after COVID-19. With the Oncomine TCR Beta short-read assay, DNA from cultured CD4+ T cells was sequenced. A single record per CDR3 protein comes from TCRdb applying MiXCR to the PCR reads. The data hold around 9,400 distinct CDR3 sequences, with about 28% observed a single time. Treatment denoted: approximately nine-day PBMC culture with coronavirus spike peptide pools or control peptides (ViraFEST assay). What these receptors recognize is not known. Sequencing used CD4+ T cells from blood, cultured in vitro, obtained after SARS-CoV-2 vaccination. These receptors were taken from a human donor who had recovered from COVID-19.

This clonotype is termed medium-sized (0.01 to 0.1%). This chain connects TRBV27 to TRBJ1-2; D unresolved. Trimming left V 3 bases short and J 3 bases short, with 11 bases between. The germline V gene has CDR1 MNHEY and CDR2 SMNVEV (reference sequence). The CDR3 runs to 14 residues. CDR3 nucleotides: TGTGCCAGCAGTTTGGACGGGTTCGACTATGGCTACACCTTC. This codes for CASSLDGFDYGYTF.

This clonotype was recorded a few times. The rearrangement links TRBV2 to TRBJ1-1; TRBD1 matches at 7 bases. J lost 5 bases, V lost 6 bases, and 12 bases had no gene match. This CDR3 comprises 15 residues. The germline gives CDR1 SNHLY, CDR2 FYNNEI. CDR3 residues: CASRARQGMGTEAFF. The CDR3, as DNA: TGTGCCAGCAGGGCCCGACAGGGTATGGGGACTGAAGCTTTCTTT. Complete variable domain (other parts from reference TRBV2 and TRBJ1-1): EPEVTQTPSHQVTQMGQEVILRCVPISNHLYFYWYRQILGQKVEFLVSFYNNEISEKSEIFDDQFSVERPDGSNFTLKIRSTKLEDSAMYFCASRARQGMGTEAFFGQGTRLTVV.

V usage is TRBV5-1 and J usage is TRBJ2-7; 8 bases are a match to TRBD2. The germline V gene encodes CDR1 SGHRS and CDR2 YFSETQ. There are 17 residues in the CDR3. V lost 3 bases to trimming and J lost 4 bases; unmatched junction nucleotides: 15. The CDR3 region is CASSWSPAGTSSYEQYF. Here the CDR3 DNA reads TGCGCCAGCAGCTGGAGCCCGGCCGGGACTAGTAGTTACGAGCAGTACTTC.

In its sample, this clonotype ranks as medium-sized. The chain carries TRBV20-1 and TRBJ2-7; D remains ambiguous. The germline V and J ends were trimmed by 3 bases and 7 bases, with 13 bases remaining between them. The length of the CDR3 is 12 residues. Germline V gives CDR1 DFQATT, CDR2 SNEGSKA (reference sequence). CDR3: CSASPGPWEQYF. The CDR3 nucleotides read TGCAGTGCTAGCCCCGGACCCTGGGAGCAGTACTTC.

CDR3 in DNA: TGTGCCAGCCGTACGGGACTAGCTGCGGATACGCAGTATTTT. Amino acids: CASRTGLAADTQYF. V is TRBV6-1 and J is TRBJ2-3, with 9 bases lining up with TRBD2. Trimming at V came to 8 bases and at J to 6 bases, leaving 9 bases not matched to a gene. Germline values: CDR1 MNHNS, CDR2 SASEGT. This CDR3 contains 14 residues.

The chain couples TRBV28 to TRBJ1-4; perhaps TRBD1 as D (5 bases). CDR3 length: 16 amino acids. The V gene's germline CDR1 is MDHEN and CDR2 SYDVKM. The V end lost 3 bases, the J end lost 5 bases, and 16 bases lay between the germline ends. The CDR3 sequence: CASSLPPGQGNEKLFF. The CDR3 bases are TGTGCCAGCAGTTTGCCACCGGGCCAGGGAAATGAAAAACTGTTTTTT.

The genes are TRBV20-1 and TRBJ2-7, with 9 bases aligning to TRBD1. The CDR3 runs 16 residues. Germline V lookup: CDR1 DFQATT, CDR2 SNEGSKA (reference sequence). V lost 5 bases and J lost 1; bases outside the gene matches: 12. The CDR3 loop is CSASTSGTGFSYEQYF. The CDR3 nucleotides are TGCAGTGCTTCCACATCCGGGACAGGGTTTTCCTACGAGCAGTACTTC.

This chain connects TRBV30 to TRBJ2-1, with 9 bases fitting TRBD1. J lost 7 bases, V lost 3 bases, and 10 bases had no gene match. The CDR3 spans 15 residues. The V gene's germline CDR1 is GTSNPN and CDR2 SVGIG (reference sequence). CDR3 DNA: TGTGCCTGGAGCGCTAGGACAGGGGCCTTTAATGAGCAGTTCTTC. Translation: CAWSARTGAFNEQFF.

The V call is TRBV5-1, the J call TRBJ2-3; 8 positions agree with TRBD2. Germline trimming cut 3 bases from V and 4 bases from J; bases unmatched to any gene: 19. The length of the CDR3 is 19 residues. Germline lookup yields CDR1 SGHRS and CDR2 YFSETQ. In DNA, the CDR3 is TGCGCCAGCAGCTATCGGGGAGGAGCGGGAGATTGGGGTGCAGATACGCAGTATTTT. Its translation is CASSYRGGAGDWGADTQYF. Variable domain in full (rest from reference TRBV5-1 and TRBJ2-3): KAGVTQTPRYLIKTRGQQVTLSCSPISGHRSVSWYQQTPGQGLQFLFEYFSETQRNKGNFPGRFSGRQFSNSRSEMNVSTLELGDSALYLCASSYRGGAGDWGADTQYFGPGTRLTVL.

CDR3 in DNA: TGCAGTAGGCGGGACCCTAGCACAGATACGCAGTATTTT. This translates into CSRRDPSTDTQYF. The chain has TRBV20-1 and TRBJ2-3; maybe TRBD2 (6 bases). Trimming cost V 8 bases and J 0 bases, with 12 bases left between them. Germline V gives CDR1 DFQATT, CDR2 SNEGSKA (reference sequence). There are 13 residues in the CDR3.

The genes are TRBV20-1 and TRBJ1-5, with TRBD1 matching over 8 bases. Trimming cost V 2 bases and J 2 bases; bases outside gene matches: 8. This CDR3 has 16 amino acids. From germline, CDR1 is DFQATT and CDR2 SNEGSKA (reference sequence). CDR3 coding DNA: TGCAGTGCTAGATTCGGCGGACAGGGAGGCAATCAGCCCCAGCATTTT. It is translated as CSARFGGQGGNQPQHF.

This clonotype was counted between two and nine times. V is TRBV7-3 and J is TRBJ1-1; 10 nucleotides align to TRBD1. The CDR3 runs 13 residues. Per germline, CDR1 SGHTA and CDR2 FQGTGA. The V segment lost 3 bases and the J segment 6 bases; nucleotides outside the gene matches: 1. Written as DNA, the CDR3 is TGTGCCAGCAGCTTGGACAGGGGGGCTGAAGCTTTCTTT. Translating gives CASSLDRGAEAFF.

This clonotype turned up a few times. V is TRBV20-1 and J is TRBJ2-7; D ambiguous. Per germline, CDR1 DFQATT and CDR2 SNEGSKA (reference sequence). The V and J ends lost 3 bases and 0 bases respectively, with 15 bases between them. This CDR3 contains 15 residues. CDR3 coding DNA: TGCAGTGCTAGTTCTCGTCTCAAAAACTCCTACGAGCAGTACTTC. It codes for CSASSRLKNSYEQYF.

CDR3 sequence (DNA): TGTGCCAGCAGTGAAGCGGGCAGGGGGTACCAGCCCCAGCATTTT. It is translated as CASSEAGRGYQPQHF. The chain carries TRBV6-1 and TRBJ1-5; 7 positions agree with TRBD1. The junction had 6 bases not matched to a gene; V was cut back by 0 bases and J by 7 bases. Germline lookup yields CDR1 MNHNS and CDR2 SASEGT. The CDR3 runs 15 residues.

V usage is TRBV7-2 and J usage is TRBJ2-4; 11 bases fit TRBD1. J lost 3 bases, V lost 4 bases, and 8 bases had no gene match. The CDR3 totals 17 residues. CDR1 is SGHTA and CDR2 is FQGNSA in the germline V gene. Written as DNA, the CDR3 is TGTGCCAGCAGCTCTCGGGGGACAGGGGGTGGCAAAAACATTCAGTACTTC. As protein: CASSSRGTGGGKNIQYF. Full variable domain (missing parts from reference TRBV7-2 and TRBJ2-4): GAGVSQSPSNKVTEKGKDVELRCDPISGHTALYWYRQSLGQGLEFLIYFQGNSAPDKSGLPSDRFSAERTGGSVSTLTIQRTQQEDSAVYLCASSSRGTGGGKNIQYFGAGTRLSVL.

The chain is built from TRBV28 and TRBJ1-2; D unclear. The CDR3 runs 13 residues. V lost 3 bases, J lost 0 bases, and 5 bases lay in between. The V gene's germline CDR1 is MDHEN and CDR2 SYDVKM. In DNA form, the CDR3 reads TGTGCCAGCAGTTTTAACACTAACTATGGCTACACCTTC. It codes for CASSFNTNYGYTF.

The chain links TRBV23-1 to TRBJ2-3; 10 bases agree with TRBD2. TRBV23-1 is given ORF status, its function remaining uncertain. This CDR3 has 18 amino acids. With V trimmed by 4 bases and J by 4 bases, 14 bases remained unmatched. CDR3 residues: CASSLRLAGETNADTQYF. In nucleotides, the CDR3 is TGCGCCAGCAGTCTAAGGCTAGCGGGGGAGACTAACGCAGATACGCAGTATTTT.

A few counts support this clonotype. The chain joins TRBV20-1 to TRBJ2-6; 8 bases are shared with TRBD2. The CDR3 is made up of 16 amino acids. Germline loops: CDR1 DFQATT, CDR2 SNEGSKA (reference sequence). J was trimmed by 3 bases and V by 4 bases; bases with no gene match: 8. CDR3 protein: CSATDGTRYGANVLTF. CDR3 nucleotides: TGCAGTGCTACCGACGGGACTAGGTATGGGGCCAACGTCCTGACTTTC.

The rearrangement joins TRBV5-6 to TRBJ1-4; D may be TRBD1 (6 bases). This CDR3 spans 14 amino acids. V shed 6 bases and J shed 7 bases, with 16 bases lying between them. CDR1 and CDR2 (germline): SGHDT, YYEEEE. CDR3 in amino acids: CASTIYGGLEKLFF. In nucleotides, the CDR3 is TGTGCCAGCACCATCTACGGGGGCCTTGAAAAACTGTTTTTT.

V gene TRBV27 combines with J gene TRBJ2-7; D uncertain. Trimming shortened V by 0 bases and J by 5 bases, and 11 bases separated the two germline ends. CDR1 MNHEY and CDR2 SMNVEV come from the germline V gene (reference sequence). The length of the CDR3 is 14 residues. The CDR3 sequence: CASSLSRLTDEQYF. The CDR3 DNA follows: TGTGCCAGCAGTTTATCGCGCCTTACGGACGAGCAGTACTTC.